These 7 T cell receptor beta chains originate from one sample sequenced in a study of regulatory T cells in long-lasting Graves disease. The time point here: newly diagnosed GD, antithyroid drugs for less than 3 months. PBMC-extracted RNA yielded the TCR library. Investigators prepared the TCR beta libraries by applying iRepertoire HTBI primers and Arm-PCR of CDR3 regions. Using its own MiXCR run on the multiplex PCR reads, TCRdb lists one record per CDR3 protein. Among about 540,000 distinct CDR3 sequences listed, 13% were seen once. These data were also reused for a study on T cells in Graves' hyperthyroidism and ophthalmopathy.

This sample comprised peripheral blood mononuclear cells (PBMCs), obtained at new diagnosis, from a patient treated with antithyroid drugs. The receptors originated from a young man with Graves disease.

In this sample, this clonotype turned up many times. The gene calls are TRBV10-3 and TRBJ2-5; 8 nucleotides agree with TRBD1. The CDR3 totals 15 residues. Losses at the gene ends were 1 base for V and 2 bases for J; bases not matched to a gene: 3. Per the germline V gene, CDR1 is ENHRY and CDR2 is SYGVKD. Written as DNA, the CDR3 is TGTGCCATCAGTGAGTTGTGGGACAGGCAAGAGACCCAGTACTTC. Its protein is CAISELWDRQETQYF.

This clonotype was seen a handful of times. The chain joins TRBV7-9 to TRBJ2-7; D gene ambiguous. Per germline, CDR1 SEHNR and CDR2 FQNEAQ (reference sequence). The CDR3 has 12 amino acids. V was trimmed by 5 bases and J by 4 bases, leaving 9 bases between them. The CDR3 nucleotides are TGTGCCAGCAGCCCAGACAAGTACGAGCAGTACTTC. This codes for CASSPDKYEQYF.

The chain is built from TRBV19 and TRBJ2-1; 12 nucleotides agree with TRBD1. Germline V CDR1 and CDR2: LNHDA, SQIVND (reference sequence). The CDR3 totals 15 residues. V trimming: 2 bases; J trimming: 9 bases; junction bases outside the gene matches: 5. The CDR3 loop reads CASSIRGDRGLEQFF. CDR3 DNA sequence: TGTGCCAGTAGTATAAGGGGGGACAGGGGGCTTGAGCAGTTCTTC.

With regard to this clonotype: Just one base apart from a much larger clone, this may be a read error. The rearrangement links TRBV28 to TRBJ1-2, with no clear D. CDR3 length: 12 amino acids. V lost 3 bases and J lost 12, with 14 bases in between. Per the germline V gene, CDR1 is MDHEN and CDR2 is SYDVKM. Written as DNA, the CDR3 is TGTGCCAGCAGTTTCTCCCAGACGGGCCACACCTTC. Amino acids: CASSFSQTGHTF.

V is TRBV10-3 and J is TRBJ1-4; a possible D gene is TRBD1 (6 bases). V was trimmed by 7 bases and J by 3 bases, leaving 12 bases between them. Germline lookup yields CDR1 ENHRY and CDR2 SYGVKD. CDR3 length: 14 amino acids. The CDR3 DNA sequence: TGTGCCATCAACCAAGGGGGGTCTAATGAAAAACTGTTTTTT. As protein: CAINQGGSNEKLFF.

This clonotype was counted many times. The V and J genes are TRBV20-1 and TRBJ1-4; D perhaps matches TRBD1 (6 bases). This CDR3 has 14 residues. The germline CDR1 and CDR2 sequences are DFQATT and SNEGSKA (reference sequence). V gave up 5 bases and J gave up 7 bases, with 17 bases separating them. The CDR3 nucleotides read TGCAGTGCTCGTCGGGACACCCTTGGTGAAAAACTGTTTTTT. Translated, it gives CSARRDTLGEKLFF.

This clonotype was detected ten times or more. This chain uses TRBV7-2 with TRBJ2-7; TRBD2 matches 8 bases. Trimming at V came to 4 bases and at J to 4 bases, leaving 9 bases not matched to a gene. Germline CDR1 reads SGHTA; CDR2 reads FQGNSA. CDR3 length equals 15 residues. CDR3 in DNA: TGTGCCAGCAGCTCATTACTAGCGGCCCCTTACGAGCAGTACTTC. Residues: CASSSLLAAPYEQYF.